What follows are 14 T cell receptor beta chains derived from one specimen sequenced in a study of response to subunit inactivated influenza vaccine. TCRdb reprocessed the RT-PCR reads via MiXCR and lists one record per CDR3 protein. Of over 650,000 distinct CDR3 sequences listed, under 20% are singletons. The sample in question was PBMCs from blood, obtained 4 to 6 days after vaccination. The receptors shown here come from a man between 50 and 59 years old who received an inactivated influenza vaccine.

The table lists this clonotype with a few counts. The chain carries TRBV7-2 and TRBJ1-5; maybe TRBD1 (5 bases). Trimming left V 2 bases short and J 6 bases short, with 11 bases between. Germline CDR1 and CDR2: SGHTA and FQGNSA. This CDR3 comprises 14 residues. The CDR3 is CASSLTGAVQPQHF. DNA for the CDR3: TGTGCCAGCAGCTTAACAGGTGCGGTTCAGCCCCAGCATTTT.

The genes are TRBV7-9 and TRBJ2-7; tentatively, D is TRBD1 or TRBD2 (5 bases each). V dropped 7 bases and J dropped 4 bases, with 14 bases sitting between them. CDR1 is SEHNR, CDR2 FQNEAQ, per germline (reference sequence). This CDR3 contains 13 residues. The CDR3 here is CASTRDPWYEQYF. The CDR3 bases are TGTGCCAGCACGAGGGACCCCTGGTACGAGCAGTACTTC.

This clonotype was detected only a few times. The J gene is TRBJ2-1, the V gene TRBV15; no definite D call. The CDR3 runs to 13 residues. Germline loops: CDR1 LNHNV, CDR2 YYDKDF (reference sequence). Trimming cost V 1 base and J 4 bases, with 5 bases left between them. CDR3 residues: CATSRAGYNEQFF. The CDR3 DNA reads as TGTGCCACCAGCAGAGCGGGTTACAATGAGCAGTTCTTC. Looking up the rest from reference TRBV15 and TRBJ2-1 gives the full variable domain: DAMVIQNPRYQVTQFGKPVTLSCSQTLNHNVMYWYQQKSSQAPKLLFHYYDKDFNNEADTPDNFQSRRPNTSFCFLDIRSPGLGDTAMYLCATSRAGYNEQFFGPGTRLTVL.

This chain joins TRBV19 and TRBJ1-5; D is possibly TRBD1 (6 bases). The CDR3 is 18 amino acids. CDR1 and CDR2 (germline): LNHDA, SQIVND (reference sequence). With 1 base removed from V and 2 bases from J, the gap between germline ends came to 18 bases. CDR3 residues: CASSIGVRSGDRNQPQHF. The CDR3 DNA follows: TGTGCCAGTAGTATAGGAGTCCGGTCAGGGGACCGCAATCAGCCCCAGCATTTT.

This chain uses TRBV9 with TRBJ2-2; 10 bases are shared with TRBD2. The CDR3 length is 17 residues. Germline-derived CDR1 and CDR2 are SGDLS and YYNGEE. Trimming removed 3 bases from V and 0 bases from J; junction bases left unmatched: 5. CDR3 bases: TGTGCCAGCAGCGCCCGGACTAGCGGCGCGAACACCGGGGAGCTGTTTTTT. Translating it yields CASSARTSGANTGELFF.

In its sample, this clonotype was seen a few times. The V call is TRBV21-1, the J call TRBJ2-1; the D call TRBD1 from the table was never checked on the DNA. TRBV21-1 is marked as a pseudogene. The CDR3 spans 13 residues. The CDR3 here is CASTRTGDNEQFF. The CDR3, as DNA: TGTGCCAGCACCCGGACAGGGGACAATGAGCAGTTCTTC.

This clonotype was picked up a small number of times. The genes are TRBV12-3 or TRBV12-4 and TRBJ1-6; TRBD1 is a possible D gene (6 bases). This CDR3 has 14 amino acids. V gave up 3 bases and J gave up 10 bases, with 13 bases separating them. Here the CDR3 reads CASSFSLTGSPLHF. In nucleotides, the CDR3 is TGTGCCAGCAGTTTTTCCCTTACAGGGTCACCCCTCCACTTT.

The genes are TRBV4-3 and TRBJ2-7; D remains unclear. The CDR3 has 15 amino acids. V lost 0 bases to trimming and J lost 5 bases, with 14 bases between them. The germline CDR1 and CDR2 sequences are LGHNA and YSLEER. The DNA for the CDR3 is TGCGCCAGCAGCCAAGAGGGCGGTGAGGTAGACGAGCAGTACTTC. Translated: CASSQEGGEVDEQYF.

The chain carries TRBV5-1 and TRBJ2-7, with D maybe TRBD1 (6 bases). The V and J ends lost 0 bases and 1 base respectively, with 14 bases between them. There are 16 residues in the CDR3. The germline CDR1 and CDR2 sequences are SGHRS and YFSETQ. This chain's CDR3 is CASSLAGRGISYEQYF. The CDR3 DNA is TGCGCCAGCAGCTTGGCCGGCAGGGGAATATCCTACGAGCAGTACTTC.

This clonotype was recorded a few times. V and J are TRBV15 and TRBJ2-3; D is unresolved. Trimming shortened V by 0 bases and J by 6 bases, and 7 bases separated the two germline ends. The length of the CDR3 is 13 residues. Germline V CDR1 and CDR2: LNHNV, YYDKDF (reference sequence). The chain's CDR3 is CATSRDRADTQYF. The CDR3 DNA sequence: TGTGCCACCAGCAGAGATCGGGCGGATACGCAGTATTTT.

The chain recombines TRBV6-2 or TRBV6-3 with TRBJ2-7; D gene uncertain. Germline V gives CDR1 MNHEY, CDR2 SVGEGT. The CDR3 runs 14 residues. With 7 bases removed from V and 2 bases from J, the gap between germline ends came to 15 bases. CDR3 residues: CASTAHLDPYEQYF. CDR3 bases: TGTGCCAGCACCGCGCACCTGGATCCCTACGAGCAGTACTTC.

The J gene is TRBJ2-2, the V gene TRBV7-8, with 9 bases that match TRBD2. This CDR3 has 17 amino acids. V lost 5 bases, J lost 2 bases, and 9 bases stayed unmatched. Per germline, CDR1 SGHVS and CDR2 FQNEAQ. The CDR3: CASSPTSGSLNTGELFF. DNA for the CDR3: TGTGCCAGCAGCCCGACTAGCGGCTCCTTAAACACCGGGGAGCTGTTTTTT.

This clonotype was observed a handful of times. The chain recombines TRBV4-3 with TRBJ2-1, with D maybe TRBD2 (6 bases). CDR1 is LGHNA and CDR2 is YSLEER in the germline V gene. The CDR3 is 16 residues long. V was pared by 5 bases and J by 7 bases, with 21 bases between. For the CDR3, the DNA is TGCGCCAGCAGCACCGGGACTTATCAATTGGGGAATGAGCAGTTCTTC. It encodes CASSTGTYQLGNEQFF.

J is TRBJ2-5 and V is TRBV6-1, with D maybe TRBD2 (6 bases). V was clipped by 5 bases and J by 3 bases, with 16 bases between them. The CDR3 consists of 15 residues. Germline lookup yields CDR1 MNHNS and CDR2 SASEGT. The CDR3 DNA reads TGTGCCAGCAGTCCCCCGACTAGATCGAAAGAGACCCAGTACTTC. This codes for CASSPPTRSKETQYF.